This TCR beta chain stems from a study of cytomegalovirus exposure and HLA in healthy donors (dated by TCRdb to about 2017). Regarding the research as a whole: An earlier analysis of 587 of the donors reported approximately 300 Gb of sequence data and 117 million unique TCR beta sequences obtained from around 180 million T cells. An early release covering some 640 HLA-typed donors comprised around 300 gigabases of sequencing data and tens of millions of unique TCR sequences. Of the roughly 400 genotyped donors, approximately 83% fell in the genetic ancestry cluster associated with self-reported Caucasian donors. The study was designed to test whether signatures of past pathogen exposure could be identified by cataloging public T cell receptors. Using immunosequencing, the study profiled T cell repertoires from 500 to 800 subjects and related those repertoires to cytomegalovirus serostatus. Besides the first cohort of around 700 subjects, a separate validation cohort made up of over 95 different subjects was used. The study combined high-throughput TCR immunosequencing, statistical association of individual TCRs with disease status, and machine learning to predict cytomegalovirus infection status. A later analysis re-analyzed previously published TCR beta repertoires from 550 to 700 donors and added high-resolution HLA genotyping to study TCR occurrence patterns. Rather than drawing on any new phenotypic data, the later analysis identified candidate immune exposures from TCR beta sequences and the way those sequences occurred across donors. An earlier analysis of 450 to 750 of the donors used high-throughput TCR beta sequencing to judge whether each TCR beta V gene segment behaved as functional or pseudogenic. Donor age, sex, ethnicity and CMV serostatus were compiled together with the repertoire data. Genome-wide SNP genotypes for about 55% of the 666 donors were used in a later genetic analysis, which treated that subset as a discovery cohort. All discovery cohort repertoires had been generated using a single sequencing platform. Class I and class II HLA loci were covered by the typing at four-digit resolution. Typing coverage differed by locus: A, B, C, DRB1 and DQB1 were typed in about 629-640 donors, DQA1 in 522, DPA1 in around 600, and DPB1 in just under 490. Roughly 5 DR-DQ haplotypes were handled as single units for association and clustering, since linkage in the cohort was strong. On average, about 240,000 unique TCR beta nucleotide sequences were sequenced per donor among 300 to 500 genotyped donors of the cohort, with 15% to 20% of those sequences being non-productive.

Notes on this clone: Its antigen remains unidentified. No much larger clone exists at a distance of one base, and base qualities are not known. Other nucleotide sequences in the sample specify the same CDR3.

The method was the immunoSEQ multiplex PCR assay. A mixture of 60 forward primers for TCR Vbeta segments and 13 reverse primers for TCR Jbeta segments was used in the multiplex PCR. The CDR3 region of rearranged TCR beta genes was amplified from genomic DNA by a multiplex PCR assay. The Illumina HiSeq System was used to sequence the amplified TCR beta libraries as 87-base-pair reads. The study's own analysis went as follows. A later analysis counted approximately 84 million unique TCR beta chains across the 640 or so repertoires, and some 11 million of these chains were shared by at least two donors. Raw reads were error-corrected and collapsed into unique sequences by a nearest-neighbor algorithm in which closely related sequences were merged to remove PCR and sequencing errors. To assign V, D and J gene segments, CDR3 sequences were aligned to IMGT reference sequences. For a sequence to be retained, a match of at least six nucleotides was required to both a V gene segment and a J gene segment. A rearrangement counted as productive if the CDR3 had no stop codons and remained in frame with V and J, and every other rearrangement counted as non-productive. Following IMGT convention, CDR3 was defined as the stretch from the second conserved V-encoded cysteine up to the conserved J-encoded phenylalanine. The earlier analysis of about 500 of the donors excluded sequences that lacked an unambiguous match to a single V gene segment. In an earlier analysis of 587 of the donors, V segments were called functional above 56.7% productive rearrangements and were called segregating when the between-donor standard deviation exceeded 5%. A statistical classification framework was built to diagnose cytomegalovirus status from the catalog of TCR beta chain sequences. V and J gene assignment, in a later analysis, came from comparing TCR nucleotide sequences with IMGT/GENE-DB human TR gene sequences. A later analysis assigned CDR3 sequences and most-parsimonious VDJ recombination scenarios with the TCRdist pipeline. In a later analysis, each TCR beta chain was defined by its CDR3 amino acid sequence together with its V-gene family, and reads without a unique V-gene family were excluded. In a later analysis, fewer than 600 highly shared, low-generation-probability nucleotide sequences were removed to address suspected cross-contamination and a sequencing artifact. A later analysis calculated a clonal expansion index for each public chain from normalized within-repertoire ranks of inferred template counts. In a later analysis, generation probabilities were computed using a VDJ recombination model fitted to out-of-frame rearrangements, and the results were checked against IGoR. In a later analysis, hypergeometric tests were used to score TCR-TCR, TCR-HLA and TCR-CMV co-occurrence, with a repertoire-size bias correction applied to TCR pairs. In a later analysis, false discovery rates were estimated by permuting HLA or CMV assignments 20 times. In a later analysis, co-occurring TCRs were grouped using DBSCAN, with TCRdist sequence similarity added in when clustering inside HLA-allele-positive subsets. Repertoires with fewer than 30,000 or more than 120,000 public chains were left out of co-occurrence clustering, as were four to six repertoires with anomalous nucleotide sharing. In TCRdb, the immuneACCESS table is reduced to in-frame sequences with V and J assigned. These tables do not hold every clone; where another copy was compared, an unresolved V gene accounts for under half, and the others remain unexplained. The DNA gave D and trimming, while V, J and clone size come from that table. In this sample the table shows about 160,000 clones, roughly 79% of which occur a single time. The ten most abundant clones make up under 15% of the sample.

The cohort was made up of 666 healthy bone marrow donors. At the time of sampling, every cohort member was nominally healthy, though immune exposures that went unrecorded were likely present. The donor was CMV seronegative and belonged to the group of 352 seronegative cohort members. A peripheral blood sample was collected from each donor, and TCR beta sequencing was performed on peripheral blood mononuclear cells. The Qiagen DNeasy Blood Extraction Kit was used to extract genomic DNA from the blood cell samples. General conclusions and limits of the study: A later analysis associated 17,000 or so TCR beta sequences with specific HLA alleles at a false discovery rate of 0.05. An association between a missense DCLRE1C variant and V-gene and J-gene trimming of TCR beta chains was found in a later genetic analysis and replicated in an independent cohort. The study gave a list of around 170 TCR beta chains associated with cytomegalovirus. The earlier analysis of a few hundred of the donors excluded over 15 rarely observed V segments, including chromosome 9 orphons, because counts were too low. Strong co-occurrence of HLA alleles, especially DR and DQ, made assigning TCR associations to individual alleles difficult. For the cohort, immune exposure information was limited to CMV serostatus. The cohort was sequenced for TCR beta chains only, and without alpha or paired-chain data the features that could be detected were limited. In a later analysis, HLA-associated TCR beta chains showed more clonal expansion and lower generation probabilities than non-associated chains that were equally common. In both the original and validation cohorts, the classifier was reported to diagnose cytomegalovirus status with high specificity and sensitivity. Most TCR sequences were observed very rarely across donors, whereas some public TCRs were present in many individuals. According to a later analysis, TCR association rates differed among HLA loci, with DRB1 alleles showing the most associated TCRs and HLA-C alleles showing the fewest. Presence/absence analyses assumed roughly uniform sequencing depth across donors, an assumption that may not hold. Correlated functional status among segregating V segments might be attributable to linkage disequilibrium, but an unknown experimental factor could not be ruled out. A later genetic analysis reported fewer N-insertions in productive TCRs among donors in an Asian-associated ancestry cluster than the roughly 670-donor mean. A cluster of highly shared sequence variants was judged likely to be a technical artifact of the sequencing pipeline. In a later analysis, several top co-occurrence clusters were reported to appear linked to parvovirus B19, influenza, CMV and Epstein-Barr virus. According to the authors, the approach could potentially be generalized to other disease states and immunological phenotypes. Some IMGT-functional V segments, including TRBV6-2 and TRBV6-3, could not be distinguished by the 87-base-pair reads and were therefore excluded. An earlier analysis of 450 to 750 of the donors showed that most TCR beta V segments appeared in productive rearrangements either about 90% or about 30% of the time, which broadly matched IMGT annotations. Because HLA typing was unavailable for some donors at each locus, only the typed subset was used in association tests. A few of the identified cytomegalovirus-associated TCR beta chains were confirmed in vitro to be specific for cytomegalovirus antigens. A further reported finding was that TCR beta sequences accurately predicted the HLA-A and HLA-B alleles for most subjects in the first cohort. A later analysis found that most CMV-associated TCR beta chains appeared HLA-restricted, with HLA associations seemingly driven largely by CMV exposure.

CDR3 length: 13 amino acids, cysteine to phenylalanine. Only the CDR3 region is kept as DNA, spanning 39 bases read in frame from base 1. Trimming takes 2 bases from V and 0 bases from J, and the germline ends sit 4 bases apart. Taken from the germline V gene (reference sequence), the CDR1 and CDR2 loops are LNHDA and SQIVND. The receptor comes from a woman in her 50s in good health and CMV-seronegative. Sequencing was performed on PBMCs. Here the chain combines TRBV19 and TRBJ1-1; no confident D gene assignment can be made. The encoded CDR3 is CASSISVNTEAFF. At the DNA level, the sequence is TGTGCCAGTAGTATATCGGTGAACACTGAAGCTTTCTTT. Reference TRBV19 and TRBJ1-1 proteins supply the regions before and after the CDR3; the full variable domain is: DGGITQSPKYLFRKEGQNVTLSCEQNLNHDAMYWYRQDPGQGLRLIYYSQIVNDFQKGDIAEGYSVSREKKESFPLTVTSAQKNPTAFYLCASSISVNTEAFFGQGTRLTVV.